A selection of T cell receptor beta chains follows, all from one sample in a study of cytomegalovirus exposure and HLA in healthy donors. Produced via immunoSEQ multiplex PCR; TCRdb's table is partial and in-frame only. The table shows approximately 110,000 clones, with 70% to 80% occurring only once. The source material was PBMCs. The source of these receptors is a woman in her forties in good health and CMV-seropositive. Both conserved end residues are part of each CDR3. Each record gives: V gene, clone size, J gene, CDR3 protein. Not all rows give a size; the values are once, few, many and, for expanded clones, a class.

TRBV11-2	.	TRBJ2-7	CASSLLGLAGGEQYF
TRBV2	.	TRBJ2-3	CASTLGAGGGDTQYF
TRBV5-1	.	TRBJ2-7	CASNRDPTYEQYF
TRBV6-6	.	TRBJ1-5	CASGGVSNQPQHF
TRBV6-6	.	TRBJ1-5	CASSLEGGEQPQHF
TRBV7-2	.	TRBJ1-1	CASSFWTGGLNTEAFF
TRBV19	.	TRBJ1-5	CASSIKGGRPQHF
TRBV5-1	.	TRBJ1-5	CASSRAGGGNQPQHF
TRBV9	.	TRBJ1-3	CASSSQGSILSGNTIYF
TRBV4-1	.	TRBJ1-2	CASSQIGTVNYGYTF
TRBV7-2	few	TRBJ2-3	CASSPRGGKTSGTDTQYF
TRBV7-2	.	TRBJ1-2	CASSPRERDGYTF
TRBV4-1	.	TRBJ1-2	CASSRLGGDGYTF
TRBV11-1	.	TRBJ2-1	CASRPGGGNNNEQFF
TRBV5-1	once	TRBJ2-6	CASTGDSSGANVLTF
TRBV7-8	.	TRBJ1-3	CASSRGDSLGNTIYF
TRBV7-2	.	TRBJ1-5	CASSLEGQYSNQPQHF
TRBV7-2	.	TRBJ2-2	CASSFMVQVNTGELFF
TRBV5-1	.	TRBJ1-4	CASSSGGGATNEKLFF
TRBV10-3	.	TRBJ2-5	CAISFSGTEPGVETQYF
TRBV2	.	TRBJ2-7	CASNTRDRAFEQYF
TRBV4-3	few	TRBJ2-2	CASSQDRLAGGPVTGELFF
TRBV9	once	TRBJ1-2	CASMAGQGNYGYTF
TRBV2	.	TRBJ2-3	CASKLLAGSTDTQYF
TRBV2	many	TRBJ1-5	CASRRTGDFYSNQPQHF
TRBV5-4	.	TRBJ2-7	CASSPGGIAYEQYF
TRBV4-3	.	TRBJ2-1	CASSQSAGLAGGYEQFF
TRBV5-6	.	TRBJ2-6	CASSFPRVSGANVLTF
TRBV5-1	.	TRBJ2-3	CASSLSGTDTQYF
TRBV18	.	TRBJ1-3	CASSPGDYSGNTIYF
TRBV15	.	TRBJ1-1	CATSRARDTEAFF
TRBV7-2	few	.	CASSAGGSPLGEQYF
TRBV7-9	.	TRBJ2-3	CASSLSTDTQYF
TRBV4-2	.	TRBJ2-2	CASSQNSNTGELFF
TRBV10-3	few	TRBJ2-7	CAISEFSRAEQYF
TRBV10-3	.	TRBJ2-2	CAISTTPTGNTGELFF
TRBV29-1	.	TRBJ1-4	CSAVVKGTLNEKLFF
TRBV2	.	TRBJ2-2	CASGDRANTGELFF
TRBV5-1	few	TRBJ1-1	CASSSLSTERVTEAFF
TRBV6-5	.	TRBJ2-7	CASSATGVGEQYF
TRBV15	few	TRBJ1-2	CAAGLWGGDGYTF
TRBV5-1	few	TRBJ2-2	CASSLGANTGELFF
TRBV27	.	TRBJ1-6	CASSSLRESDSPLHF
TRBV6-5	.	TRBJ1-5	CASSFREGGPQHF
TRBV6-4	once	TRBJ2-1	CASSEQGAASSEQFF
TRBV27	.	TRBJ2-3	CASSFLAGERQYF
TRBV5-6	few	TRBJ2-4	CASSYPGEGKNIQYF
TRBV2	.	TRBJ1-1	CASRPQVNTEAFF
TRBV2	few	TRBJ1-6	CASSIQDSYNSPLHF
TRBV5-8	.	TRBJ2-5	CASSLSPLETQYF